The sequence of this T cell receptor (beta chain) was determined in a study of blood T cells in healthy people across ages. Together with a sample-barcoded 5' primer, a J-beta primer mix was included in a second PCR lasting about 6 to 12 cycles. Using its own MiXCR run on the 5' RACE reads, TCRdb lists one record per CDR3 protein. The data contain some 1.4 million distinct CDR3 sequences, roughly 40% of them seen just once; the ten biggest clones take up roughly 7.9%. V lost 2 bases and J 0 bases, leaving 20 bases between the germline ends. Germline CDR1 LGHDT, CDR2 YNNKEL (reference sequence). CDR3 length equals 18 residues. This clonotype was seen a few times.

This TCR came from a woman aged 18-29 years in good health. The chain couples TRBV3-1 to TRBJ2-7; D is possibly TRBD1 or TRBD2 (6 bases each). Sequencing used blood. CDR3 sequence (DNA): TGTGCCAGCAGCCAACAGAAGGAGGGGGGCCGAACCTCCTACGAGCAGTACTTC. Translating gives CASSQQKEGGRTSYEQYF.